Below are 17 T cell receptor beta chains sequenced from a single sample in a study of T cell repertoires in cytomegalovirus infection. TCRdb reanalysed the reads using MiXCR and keeps one entry per CDR3 protein. The table has about 230,000 distinct CDR3 sequences, approximately 7% seen once. The material sequenced was PBMCs. The receptors stem from a human donor in good health (CMV status not recorded). Some clones in this sample may be carry-over from other donors' samples.

This clonotype was counted at least ten times. This sequence joins TRBV20-1 and TRBJ2-5; D is unclear. Germline V gives CDR1 DFQATT, CDR2 SNEGSKA (reference sequence). The CDR3 contains 13 residues. Trimming removed 0 bases from V and 0 bases from J, with 5 bases in between. The CDR3 protein is CSARDPYQETQYF. CDR3 nucleotide sequence: TGCAGTGCTAGAGACCCGTACCAAGAGACCCAGTACTTC.

The chain has TRBV28 and TRBJ1-3, with a possible D match to TRBD1 (5 bases). Between the trimmed V and J ends, which lost 6 bases and 0 bases, there was a span of 9 bases. The CDR3 is made up of 14 amino acids. The germline V gene encodes CDR1 MDHEN and CDR2 SYDVKM. The CDR3 nucleotides read TGTGCCAGCAGGCCAGGGATCTCTGGAAACACCATATATTTT. Translated, it gives CASRPGISGNTIYF.

This clonotype was recorded at least ten times. The chain links TRBV10-2 to TRBJ1-1; 8 bases match TRBD1. The CDR3 covers 14 residues. The trim removed 6 bases at V and 2 bases at J, leaving 5 bases unmatched. CDR1 is WSHSY and CDR2 is SAAADI in the germline V gene. The CDR3 DNA reads as TGCGCCAGCAGGGAACAGGGGGAAAACACTGAAGCTTTCTTT. Its translation: CASREQGENTEAFF.

This clonotype came up many times. The J gene is TRBJ2-7, the V gene TRBV14; D tentatively reads TRBD1 or TRBD2 (5 bases each). The germline V gene has CDR1 SGHDN and CDR2 FVKESK. This CDR3 comprises 13 residues. V lost 7 bases and J lost 3, with 13 bases in between. CDR3 in amino acids: CASTKRGIYEQYF. The CDR3 region has the DNA TGTGCCAGCACGAAGAGGGGTATCTACGAGCAGTACTTC.

This clonotype has a handful of counts. This chain uses TRBV29-1 with TRBJ2-3; no clear D gene. Per the germline V gene, CDR1 is SQVTM and CDR2 is ANQGSEA. Trimming stripped 3 bases from V and 0 bases from J, with 10 bases between. The CDR3 is made up of 14 amino acids. The CDR3 DNA reads TGCAGCGTTGACAGAAGATTAAGCACAGATACGCAGTATTTT. Translated, it gives CSVDRRLSTDTQYF.

This clonotype was picked up many times. The chain joins TRBV7-3 to TRBJ2-1, with TRBD2 matching over 8 bases. The germline V gene encodes CDR1 SGHTA and CDR2 FQGTGA. This CDR3 has 14 residues. The junction had 6 bases not matched to a gene; V was cut back by 5 bases and J by 6 bases. DNA for the CDR3: TGTGCCAGCAGCCTACGGGGGGGCGGCAATGAGCAGTTCTTC. It is translated as CASSLRGGGNEQFF. Combining the CDR3 with reference TRBV7-3 and TRBJ2-1 gives the whole variable domain GAGVSQTPSNKVTEKGKYVELRCDPISGHTALYWYRQSLGQGPEFLIYFQGTGAADDSGLPNDRFFAVRPEGSVSTLKIQRTERGDSAVYLCASSLRGGGNEQFFGPGTRLTVL.

The J gene is TRBJ2-4, the V gene TRBV11-2; TRBD1 might be the D (6 bases). Germline V gives CDR1 SGHAT, CDR2 FQNNGV. V lost 7 bases and J lost 0, with 22 bases in between. The CDR3 extends over 18 amino acids. The CDR3 coding sequence is TGTGCCAGCATCTGGCACAGGGATATAACCTTAGCCAAAAACATTCAGTACTTC. Protein product: CASIWHRDITLAKNIQYF.

The table lists this clonotype with many counts. The chain couples TRBV20-1 to TRBJ2-3; possibly TRBD2 for D (5 bases). The germline CDR1 and CDR2 sequences are DFQATT and SNEGSKA (reference sequence). The CDR3 runs 14 residues. V was cut by 5 bases and J by 0 bases, with 12 bases left in between. CDR3 coding DNA: TGCAGTGCTCCCCGCCTAGCTAGCACAGATACGCAGTATTTT. This codes for CSAPRLASTDTQYF.

This clonotype was counted ten times or more. The chain recombines TRBV6-2 or TRBV6-3 with TRBJ1-1; tentative D call: TRBD1 (5 bases). There are 15 residues in the CDR3. CDR1 and CDR2 from the germline V gene are MNHEY and SVGEGT. V dropped 5 bases and J dropped 1 base, with 14 bases sitting between them. The CDR3 sequence is CASSRQPQGNTEAFF. The CDR3 DNA is TGTGCCAGCAGTCGTCAACCTCAGGGGAACACTGAAGCTTTCTTT.

This clonotype was observed many times. The J gene is TRBJ2-7, the V gene TRBV20-1; D tentatively reads TRBD1 or TRBD2 (6 bases each). CDR1 and CDR2 from the germline V gene are DFQATT and SNEGSKA (reference sequence). V lost 7 bases and J lost 5, with 15 bases in between. The CDR3 loop spans 12 amino acids. The CDR3 here is CSVSGGGNEQYF. CDR3 sequence (DNA): TGCAGTGTGTCCGGGGGCGGCAACGAGCAGTACTTC.

This clonotype was counted many times. The V and J genes are TRBV7-2 and TRBJ1-5, with D possibly TRBD1 on 5 matching bases. Germline loops: CDR1 SGHTA, CDR2 FQGNSA. This CDR3 contains 14 residues. V lost 7 bases to trimming and J lost 5 bases, with 15 bases between them. CDR3 in DNA: TGTGCCAGCAACCAGGGTTTGAGGGATCAGCCCCAGCATTTT. Residues: CASNQGLRDQPQHF. The full variable domain, in which reference TRBV7-2 and TRBJ1-5 provide the parts outside the CDR3, is GAGVSQSPSNKVTEKGKDVELRCDPISGHTALYWYRQSLGQGLEFLIYFQGNSAPDKSGLPSDRFSAERTGGSVSTLTIQRTQQEDSAVYLCASNQGLRDQPQHFGDGTRLSIL.

This clonotype occurred many times. V is TRBV4-1 and J is TRBJ1-1; D gene ambiguous. CDR1 and CDR2 (germline): MGHRA, YSYEKL. CDR3 size: 13 residues. Between the trimmed V and J ends, which lost 1 base and 2 bases, there was a span of 5 bases. The DNA of the CDR3 is TGCGCCAGCAGCCAAGTCGGAAACACTGAAGCTTTCTTT. Encoded protein: CASSQVGNTEAFF.

This clonotype was seen many times. J is TRBJ1-1 and V is TRBV6-2 or TRBV6-3; perhaps TRBD1 as D (6 bases). Germline V gene sequence: CDR1 MNHEY, CDR2 SVGEGT. The CDR3 length is 13 residues. V was shortened by 6 bases and J by 2 bases, with 10 bases between the two germline ends. The CDR3 DNA is TGTGCCAGCAGAGTACAGGGAAACACTGAAGCTTTCTTT. Translating it yields CASRVQGNTEAFF.

The chain couples TRBV19 to TRBJ1-1; a possible D gene is TRBD1 (6 bases). CDR3 length: 14 amino acids. The germline V gene encodes CDR1 LNHDA and CDR2 SQIVND (reference sequence). The germline V and J ends were trimmed by 7 bases and 8 bases, with 20 bases remaining between them. Written as DNA, the CDR3 is TGTGCCAGTACTCGGAATGCCCAGGGGATCGAAGCTTTCTTT. It yields the protein CASTRNAQGIEAFF. Combining the CDR3 with reference TRBV19 and TRBJ1-1 gives the whole variable domain DGGITQSPKYLFRKEGQNVTLSCEQNLNHDAMYWYRQDPGQGLRLIYYSQIVNDFQKGDIAEGYSVSREKKESFPLTVTSAQKNPTAFYLCASTRNAQGIEAFFGQGTRLTVV.

This clonotype has just a few counts. The chain is built from TRBV27 and TRBJ1-1, with D perhaps matching TRBD1 (5 bases). Trimming shortened V by 6 bases and J by 2 bases, and 19 bases separated the two germline ends. Germline V gene data show CDR1 as MNHEY and CDR2 as SMNVEV (reference sequence). The CDR3 length is 16 residues. The CDR3 region has the DNA TGTGCCAGCAGCCCCCCAGACAGAACTTATAACACTGAAGCTTTCTTT. Translating it yields CASSPPDRTYNTEAFF.

This clonotype was recorded at least ten times. The V and J genes are TRBV7-8 and TRBJ2-1; 8 nucleotides line up with TRBD2. The CDR3 contains 17 residues. The germline gives CDR1 SGHVS, CDR2 FQNEAQ. Trimming at V came to 1 base and at J to 4 bases, leaving 9 bases not matched to a gene. CDR3 sequence reads: CASSLGARSGGYNEQFF. CDR3 DNA sequence: TGTGCCAGCAGCTTAGGGGCCCGGAGCGGGGGTTACAATGAGCAGTTCTTC.

This clonotype came up many times. The chain uses TRBV12-3 or TRBV12-4 and TRBJ2-2, with 12 positions matching TRBD1. J gave up 4 bases and V 3 bases, and 9 bases lay outside the gene matches. This CDR3 comprises 18 residues. The DNA for the CDR3 is TGTGCCAGCAGTTTGGGGGGACAGGGGGCCCCGGGCACCGGGGAGCTGTTTTTT. It is translated as CASSLGGQGAPGTGELFF.